One sample yielded the 7 T cell receptor beta chains listed below, sequenced in a study of shared clonotypes between healthy human individuals. The assay was immunoSEQ multiplex PCR, and TCRdb's table has in-frame clones only and misses some. The sample lists some 2,100,000 clones, 90% to 97% occurring once. The material sequenced was naive CD4+ T cells sorted from blood. The subset denotes: CD45RA+ positively selected. These receptors were taken from a man aged 18-30 years in good health.

The CDR3 here is CASSSSRTAYNEQFF. As DNA, the CDR3 is TGTGCCAGCAGTAGTTCCCGGACAGCTTACAATGAGCAGTTCTTC. The chain joins TRBV6-1 to TRBJ2-1, with a tentative D call TRBD1 (6 bases). V lost 5 bases and J lost 4, with 15 bases in between. CDR3 length: 15 amino acids. Germline V gene sequence: CDR1 MNHNS, CDR2 SASEGT.

The V call is TRBV10-2, the J call TRBJ1-2, with 7 bases matching TRBD1. The ends lost 6 bases at V and 7 bases at J; junction bases unmatched: 5. The CDR3 contains 12 residues. Looked up from germline, CDR1 is WSHSY and CDR2 is SAAADI. Here the CDR3 DNA reads TGCGCCAGCAGCCGACAGGGTGGTGGCTACACCTTC. Its protein product is CASSRQGGGYTF.

The chain is built from TRBV5-4 and TRBJ2-3; TRBD1 matches at 8 bases. Germline loops: CDR1 SGHNT, CDR2 YYREEE (reference sequence). The J segment lost 0 bases and the V segment lost 4 bases, leaving 7 bases of the junction unmatched. The CDR3 extends over 16 amino acids. The CDR3 nucleotides read TGTGCCAGCAGCACGGGACAGGCTACTAGCACAGATACGCAGTATTTT. Its translation is CASSTGQATSTDTQYF.

The V gene is TRBV6-1, the J gene TRBJ1-6; 7 nucleotides line up with TRBD1. The CDR3 covers 13 residues. Losses at the gene ends were 6 bases for V and 9 bases for J; bases not matched to a gene: 5. Germline-derived CDR1 and CDR2 are MNHNS and SASEGT. The CDR3 protein is CASSRQGRSPLHF. For the CDR3, the DNA is TGTGCCAGCAGCCGACAGGGCCGTTCACCCCTCCACTTT.

This clone was seen a single time. This is likely an artifact of a read error, given a far larger clone one base away. This CDR3 is also generated by other DNA sequences in the sample. This chain connects TRBV6-9 to TRBJ1-1, with TRBD1 matching 7 bases. V dropped 5 bases and J dropped 6; count of bases not matched to a gene: 9. The CDR3 runs 14 residues. Germline assignment: CDR1 MNHGY and CDR2 SVAAGI. The CDR3 spells CASSRQGEKAEAFF. CDR3 bases: TGTGCCAGCAGTCGCCAGGGGGAAAAGGCTGAAGCTTTCTTT.

Comments on this clone: Other DNA variants within this sample encode the same CDR3. This chain joins TRBV4-1 and TRBJ2-2; D unresolved. Germline values: CDR1 MGHRA, CDR2 YSYEKL. The CDR3 covers 14 residues. The V end was cut by 1 base, the J end by 1 base, with 4 bases between. The CDR3 region is CASSQVGNTGELFF. The CDR3 coding sequence is TGCGCCAGCAGCCAAGTTGGGAACACCGGGGAGCTGTTTTTT.

This chain uses TRBV7-2 with TRBJ2-1, with TRBD2 as a possible D gene (7 bases). From germline, CDR1 is SGHTA and CDR2 FQGNSA. CDR3 length equals 14 residues. The germline V and J ends were trimmed by 2 bases and 7 bases, with 12 bases remaining between them. The CDR3 nucleotides are TGTGCCAGCAGCTTAAAGGGGGGGTGGAATGAGCAGTTCTTC. This gives the protein CASSLKGGWNEQFF.